Listed below are T cell receptor beta chains from one sample, sequenced in a study of T cell changes during pregnancy in multiple sclerosis. Assay: immunoSEQ multiplex PCR; the TCRdb copy retains only in-frame clones and omits some. The table shows some 71,000 clones, with approximately 91% occurring only once. The source material was peripheral blood, sampled in the third trimester of pregnancy. All receptors come from a female donor with multiple sclerosis, enrolled in a pregnancy study. The CDR3 runs from the conserved cysteine through the conserved F or W.

J gene,V gene,CDR3 length,CDR3 protein
TRBJ2-5,TRBV27,15,CASSLLTGGGETQYF
TRBJ2-1,TRBV6-5,13,CASSYGQDNEQFF
TRBJ1-1,TRBV6-5,15,CASSYVGGLNTEAFF
TRBJ1-1,TRBV18,14,CASGTGVLNTEAFF
TRBJ2-7,TRBV30,15,CAWRGKTGVNYEQYF
TRBJ2-1,TRBV7-9,16,CASSLGLALNHNEQFF
TRBJ1-3,TRBV18,15,CASSYDRISGNTIYF
TRBJ2-7,TRBV7-9,14,CASRKQGANYEQYF
TRBJ1-4,TRBV30,16,CAGQRSRGGGNEKLFF
TRBJ2-3,TRBV5-1,15,CASSYAALSTDTQYF
TRBJ2-7,TRBV7-2,16,CASSFSVRQSSYEQYF
TRBJ2-7,TRBV2,11,CASSEWEEQYF
TRBJ1-2,TRBV6-1,19,CASSEWGGRNFNTNYGYTF
TRBJ1-2,TRBV10-3,14,CAISVDREGLGYTF
TRBJ2-1,TRBV4-2,16,CASSQAGTRSYNEQFF
TRBJ2-6,TRBV6-5,15,CASSYQGAGANVLTF
TRBJ2-1,TRBV9,15,CASSGRGDSYNEQFF
TRBJ2-3,TRBV27,19,CASSLGSAGAQGPTDTQYF
TRBJ1-4,TRBV6-1,15,CASSVGVGANEKLFF
TRBJ2-5,TRBV29-1,13,CSVDAAVYETQYF
TRBJ1-3,TRBV11-3,16,CASSSHTGSSGNTIYF
TRBJ2-7,TRBV5-1,14,CASSWGQGAYEQYF
TRBJ1-1,TRBV2,14,CASSRDRRGAEAFF
TRBJ1-4,TRBV10-3,13,CAIRDRDDEKLFF
TRBJ1-6,TRBV11-2,18,CASSTRQDWGSYNSPLHF
TRBJ2-3,TRBV15,15,CATSRDFLSQDTQYF
TRBJ1-5,TRBV11-2,14,CASSFGQGNQPQHF
TRBJ1-1,TRBV4-1,16,CASSQGHTGGLTEAFF
TRBJ1-2,TRBV18,14,CASSPPAQGYGYTF
TRBJ1-4,TRBV4-1,16,CASSQDRGGVNEKLFF
TRBJ2-1,TRBV5-6,14,CASSLGGGDNEQFF
TRBJ2-2,TRBV29-1,11,CSVVSTGELFF
TRBJ2-1,TRBV27,15,CASSSISGLDNEQFF
TRBJ2-2,TRBV6-6,15,CASSYSTGVGGELFF
TRBJ1-4,TRBV5-1,14,CASSLVGVGEKLFF
TRBJ2-3,TRBV9,17,CASSVGTLAGGADTQYF
TRBJ1-1,TRBV6-1,15,CASSEMSNLNTEAFF
TRBJ1-4,TRBV10-3,14,CAISQGSTNEKLFF
TRBJ2-3,TRBV14,16,CASSQRTGGDTDTQYF
TRBJ1-6,TRBV9,14,CASSFTSVDSPLHF
TRBJ2-5,TRBV6-1,12,CASGRLQETQYF
TRBJ2-7,TRBV5-1,14,CASSLLAGPYEQYF
TRBJ2-2,TRBV30,14,CAWSRGLAPGELFF
TRBJ2-1,TRBV12-5,14,CASGRSGTSLEQFF
TRBJ2-6,TRBV19,16,CASGQGVGSGANVLTF
TRBJ2-7,TRBV11-2,18,CASSFPLRQTGEGYEQYF